Described below is a single T cell receptor (beta chain) sequence and its context. No antigen is known for it. The data are from a study of T-cell memory formation after mild COVID-19. General study points: Researchers report contracting CD4+ clones mostly in CM and EM, with CD8+ clones in EMRA. SARS-CoV-2 specificity of second-wave clones peaking day 37 was unconfirmed. The study found balanced CD4/CD8 in clones contracting day 15 to 85 and a CD4+ lean in later expanders.

Constant-segment primers and 5'RACE yielded cDNA libraries for TCR alpha and TCR beta, each carrying sample barcodes and UMIs. MiXCR, applied by TCRdb to the 5' RACE reads, yields one record per CDR3 protein. The table has about 90,000 distinct CDR3 sequences, about 13% seen once. V shed 3 bases, J shed 2 bases, and the junction held 13 bases outside the gene matches. CDR3 length equals 17 residues. Germline CDR1 and CDR2: MNHNS and SASEGT. The genes are TRBV6-1 and TRBJ2-7; 7 nucleotides line up with TRBD2. The TCR comes from an adult woman who had mild COVID-19 (a few samples of this study predate the infection). Cell type and time point are not known. The sequencing sample was made of PBMCs or a T cell subset sorted from them (not recorded which). In nucleotides, the CDR3 is TGTGCCAGCAGTGATTCTGAGGCACTAGCGTATACCTACGAGCAGTACTTC. This codes for CASSDSEALAYTYEQYF.